Below, 9 T cell receptor beta chains from the same sample are listed, as sequenced in a study of shared clonotypes between healthy human individuals. The data were produced by immunoSEQ multiplex PCR, yet TCRdb's version contains in-frame clones alone and is incomplete. Counted here are about 1 million clones, approximately 70% occurring once; the ten biggest clones make up nearly 1.5%. Material: memory CD4+ T cells sorted from blood. Regarding subset: CD45RA-negative fraction. The origin of the receptors is a man between 18 and 35 years old in good health.

This chain joins TRBV6-6 and TRBJ2-3, with D possibly TRBD2 on 6 matching bases. Germline V lookup: CDR1 MNHNY, CDR2 SVGAGI (reference sequence). This CDR3 has 13 amino acids. V lost 11 bases, J lost 0 bases, and 12 bases lay in between. The CDR3 nucleotides are TGTGCCGGGACGCGGGACAGCACAGATACGCAGTATTTT. Protein sequence: CAGTRDSTDTQYF.

This clone was recorded a few times. The same CDR3 can be traced to other DNA sequences in this sample. This rearrangement joins TRBV18 to TRBJ1-1; D ambiguous. Per the germline V gene, CDR1 is KGHSH and CDR2 is LQKENI. The CDR3 spans 14 residues. With 2 bases removed from V and 0 bases from J, the gap between germline ends came to 7 bases. The chain's CDR3 is CASSPGGLNTEAFF. In nucleotides, the CDR3 is TGTGCCAGCTCACCAGGAGGGTTGAACACTGAAGCTTTCTTT. Complete variable domain (other parts from reference TRBV18 and TRBJ1-1): NAGVMQNPRHLVRRRGQEARLRCSPMKGHSHVYWYRQLPEEGLKFMVYLQKENIIDESGMPKERFSAEFPKEGPSILRIQQVVRGDSAAYFCASSPGGLNTEAFFGQGTRLTVV.

The sample holds a few counts of this clone. This chain links TRBV5-6 with TRBJ2-5; 9 positions agree with TRBD2. The CDR3 is made up of 17 amino acids. The germline gives CDR1 SGHDT, CDR2 YYEEEE. J was trimmed by 5 bases and V by 0 bases; bases with no gene match: 11. The CDR3 DNA follows: TGTGCCAGCAGCTTGGTTCACGCGGGAGGGTTTGTGGAGACCCAGTACTTC. Translating it yields CASSLVHAGGFVETQYF.

This clone was seen once. V and J are TRBV7-2 and TRBJ2-7; 8 positions agree with TRBD2. Germline loops: CDR1 SGHTA, CDR2 FQGNSA. The ends lost 2 bases at V and 9 bases at J; junction bases unmatched: 6. The CDR3 totals 13 residues. The CDR3 here is CASSLRTSSMQYF. In nucleotides, the CDR3 is TGTGCCAGCAGCTTAAGGACTAGCTCGATGCAGTACTTC. The variable domain in full, with the rest retrieved from reference TRBV7-2 and TRBJ2-7, is GAGVSQSPSNKVTEKGKDVELRCDPISGHTALYWYRQSLGQGLEFLIYFQGNSAPDKSGLPSDRFSAERTGGSVSTLTIQRTQQEDSAVYLCASSLRTSSMQYFGPGTRLTVT.

The rearrangement links TRBV5-1 to TRBJ1-1; no clear D. Trimming took off 4 bases at V and 1 base at J, with 11 bases between the two ends. CDR3 length: 14 residues. Germline assignment: CDR1 SGHRS and CDR2 YFSETQ. The CDR3 DNA reads as TGCGCCAGCAGCGCACAAGGCCGGAACACTGAAGCTTTCTTT. This sequence encodes CASSAQGRNTEAFF.

The chain joins TRBV6-1 to TRBJ1-5; possibly TRBD1 for D (6 bases). Trimming removed 10 bases from V and 3 bases from J, with 16 bases in between. Germline CDR1 is MNHNS and CDR2 is SASEGT. The CDR3 spans 14 residues. CDR3 sequence reads: CATRTDTSNQPQHF. The CDR3 bases are TGTGCCACCCGGACAGACACCTCCAATCAGCCCCAGCATTTT.

The chain has TRBV28 and TRBJ1-2; 9 bases agree with TRBD1. The germline CDR1 and CDR2 sequences are MDHEN and SYDVKM. The CDR3 runs to 21 residues. J was trimmed by 4 bases and V by 6 bases; bases with no gene match: 27. The CDR3 region is CASSTLGGGQGKSGTPYGYTF. The DNA of the CDR3 is TGTGCCAGCAGCACCTTGGGGGGAGGACAGGGGAAGTCTGGAACCCCCTATGGCTACACCTTC.

This clone was seen more than once but under ten times. The rearrangement joins TRBV10-3 to TRBJ2-5, with 9 bases matching TRBD1. Germline CDR1 and CDR2: ENHRY and SYGVKD. The CDR3 has 16 amino acids. V lost 0 bases and J lost 5; bases outside the gene matches: 7. The CDR3 region has the DNA TGTGCCATCAGTGAGTCTGGGGGACAGGGAAAGGAGACCCAGTACTTC. It translates to CAISESGGQGKETQYF.

The chain has TRBV6-1 and TRBJ2-1; 14 bases align to TRBD2. CDR3 length: 17 amino acids. The junction had 5 bases not matched to a gene; V was cut back by 3 bases and J by 4 bases. Germline loops: CDR1 MNHNS, CDR2 SASEGT. CDR3 sequence (DNA): TGTGCCAGCAGTGATGGGACTAGCGGGGGTCCATACAATGAGCAGTTCTTC. Protein: CASSDGTSGGPYNEQFF.